This T cell receptor (beta chain) was found in a study of T cells in Graves' hyperthyroidism and ophthalmopathy. RNA transcripts served as the template for amplifying TCR beta CDR3 regions. The HTBI primer set drove a first-round RT-PCR of the TCR CDR3. TCRdb re-called the multiplex PCR reads through MiXCR, storing one row per CDR3 protein. The data contain around 380,000 distinct CDR3 sequences, approximately 13% of them singletons. This clonotype was seen many times. This CDR3 is built from 15 residues. Germline V CDR1 and CDR2: SGHNT, YENEEA. With 5 bases removed from V and 3 bases from J, the gap between germline ends came to 16 bases.

Sequencing input: blood. The chain uses TRBV11-3 and TRBJ1-1, with D possibly TRBD1 on 5 matching bases. The sequence derives from a man younger than 40 with Graves' hyperthyroidism that later progressed to Graves' ophthalmopathy. In DNA, the CDR3 is TGTGCCAGCAGCCCACACAGGTTCAGAGACACTGAAGCTTTCTTT. Its translation: CASSPHRFRDTEAFF.